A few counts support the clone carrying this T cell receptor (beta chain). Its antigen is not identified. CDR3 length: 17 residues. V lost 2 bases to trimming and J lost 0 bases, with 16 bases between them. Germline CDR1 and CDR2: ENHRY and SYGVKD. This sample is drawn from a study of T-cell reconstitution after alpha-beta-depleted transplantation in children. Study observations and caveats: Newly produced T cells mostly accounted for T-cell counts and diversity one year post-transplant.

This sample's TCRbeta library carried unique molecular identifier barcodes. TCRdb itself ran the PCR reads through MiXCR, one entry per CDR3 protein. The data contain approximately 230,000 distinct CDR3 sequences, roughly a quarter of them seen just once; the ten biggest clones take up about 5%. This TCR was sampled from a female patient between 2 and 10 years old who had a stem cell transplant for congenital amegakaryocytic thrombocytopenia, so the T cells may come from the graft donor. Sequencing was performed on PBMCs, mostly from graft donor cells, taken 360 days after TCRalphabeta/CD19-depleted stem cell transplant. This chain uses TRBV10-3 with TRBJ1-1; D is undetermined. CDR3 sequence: CAISEATFGPMNTEAFF. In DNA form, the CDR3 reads TGTGCCATCAGTGAGGCCACCTTTGGCCCCATGAACACTGAAGCTTTCTTT.